This TCR beta chain is from a study of blood T cell repertoires in COVID-19. The authors' processing: Scientists estimated how many nucleated cells there were by amplifying reference gene primers. This table comes from immunoSEQ multiplex PCR, and its TCRdb copy is limited to in-frame clones, with some not included. D and trimming come from the DNA, and the V and J calls and clone size come from that table. The sample records about 140,000 clones, around 83% being singletons. The CDR3 runs to 13 residues. Germline CDR1 SGHTA, CDR2 FQGNSA. Trimming took 3 bases from V and 1 from J, leaving 6 bases between them.

This TCR was sampled from an elderly woman with acute or convalescent COVID-19. Sequenced input: peripheral blood. This chain joins TRBV7-2 and TRBJ1-1; a possible D gene is TRBD1 (5 bases). CDR3 amino acids: CASSLTENTEAFF. The CDR3 coding sequence is TGTGCCAGCAGCTTGACAGAGAACACTGAAGCTTTCTTT. The full variable domain, with the rest looked up from reference TRBV7-2 and TRBJ1-1, is GAGVSQSPSNKVTEKGKDVELRCDPISGHTALYWYRQSLGQGLEFLIYFQGNSAPDKSGLPSDRFSAERTGGSVSTLTIQRTQQEDSAVYLCASSLTENTEAFFGQGTRLTVV.